These 10 T cell receptor beta chains were sequenced from one sample in a study of blood T cell repertoires in COVID-19. The data were produced by immunoSEQ multiplex PCR, yet TCRdb's version contains in-frame clones alone and is incomplete. The table has more than 95,000 clones, just under 85% seen once. The specimen sequenced was peripheral blood. The source is a woman older than 75 with active or convalescent COVID-19.

This chain joins TRBV5-8 and TRBJ1-1, with 8 bases identical to TRBD1. V lost 4 bases to trimming and J lost 1 base; unmatched junction nucleotides: 3. In germline, CDR1 is SGHTS, CDR2 YDEGEE. The CDR3 runs 14 residues. CDR3 amino acids: CASSRGQGNTEAFF. CDR3 in DNA: TGTGCCAGCAGCCGAGGACAGGGGAACACTGAAGCTTTCTTT.

The V and J genes are TRBV5-5 and TRBJ1-6, with 10 bases that match TRBD1. This CDR3 contains 16 residues. Per germline, CDR1 SGHKS and CDR2 YYEKEE (reference sequence). V trimming: 4 bases; J trimming: 5 bases; junction bases outside the gene matches: 6. The CDR3, as DNA: TGTGCCAGCAGCCTCGGGACAGGGGCTAATAATTCACCCCTCCACTTT. This codes for CASSLGTGANNSPLHF.

The CDR3 DNA reads TGTGCCAGCAGCTCCGGGACAGCTAATTATGGAAACACCATATATTTT. Its translation: CASSSGTANYGNTIYF. The J gene is TRBJ1-3, the V gene TRBV7-8, with 7 bases fitting TRBD1. CDR3 length equals 16 residues. Germline V CDR1 and CDR2: SGHVS, FQNEAQ. J lost 3 bases, V lost 4 bases, and 9 bases had no gene match.

The V and J genes are TRBV18 and TRBJ2-3; 8 positions match TRBD1. Germline CDR1 and CDR2: KGHSH and LQKENI. J gave up 5 bases and V 3 bases, and 10 bases lay outside the gene matches. The CDR3 loop spans 16 amino acids. The CDR3 DNA reads TGTGCCAGCTCACCTTTCCTACAGGGGGTCGGAGATACGCAGTATTTT. Its translation: CASSPFLQGVGDTQYF.

The gene calls are TRBV18 and TRBJ2-1, with 10 bases identical to TRBD2. Trimming took 0 bases from V and 5 from J; bases not matched to a gene: 7. CDR1 is KGHSH and CDR2 is LQKENI in the germline V gene. This CDR3 spans 17 amino acids. The CDR3 here is CASSPPVTSGTHNEQFF. CDR3 nucleotides: TGTGCCAGCTCACCACCTGTCACTAGCGGGACCCACAATGAGCAGTTCTTC.

The chain carries TRBV5-5 and TRBJ1-1; 10 bases line up with TRBD1. V was pared by 4 bases and J by 3 bases, with 6 bases of the junction left unmatched. The V gene's germline CDR1 is SGHKS and CDR2 YYEKEE (reference sequence). The CDR3 extends over 15 amino acids. The CDR3 coding sequence is TGTGCCAGCAGCAGGAGACAGGGGGCTGACACTGAAGCTTTCTTT. This encodes CASSRRQGADTEAFF.

The chain links TRBV12-3 or TRBV12-4 to TRBJ2-1; 8 bases match TRBD1. The V segment lost 5 bases and the J segment 8 bases; nucleotides outside the gene matches: 5. The CDR3 contains 13 residues. CDR3 sequence reads: CASSPRTGYEQFF. CDR3 DNA: TGTGCCAGCAGTCCAAGGACAGGGTATGAGCAGTTCTTC.

The count of this clone is one. The rearrangement joins TRBV11-1 to TRBJ2-1, with 8 bases identical to TRBD2. The V gene end was trimmed by 5 bases and the J gene end by 6 bases; junction bases not matched to a gene: 12. This CDR3 contains 16 residues. The germline V gene has CDR1 SGHAT and CDR2 FQDESV (reference sequence). As DNA, the CDR3 is TGTGCCAGCAGCCCGGTCAGCGGGAGAGGGGGCAATGAGCAGTTCTTC. It encodes CASSPVSGRGGNEQFF.

CDR3 sequence (DNA): TGCGCCAGCAGACCTAGCGGGACGAACACCGGGGAGCTGTTTTTT. It encodes CASRPSGTNTGELFF. The chain is built from TRBV10-2 and TRBJ2-2, with TRBD2 matching over 9 bases. V dropped 6 bases and J dropped 0; count of bases not matched to a gene: 2. This CDR3 region has 15 residues. Germline V gene lookup returns CDR1 WSHSY and CDR2 SAAADI.

This chain links TRBV3-1 (or the pseudogene TRBV3-2) with TRBJ2-1, with 8 positions matching TRBD2. The CDR3 has 14 amino acids. Germline V gives CDR1 LGHDT, CDR2 YNNKEL (reference sequence). The trim removed 1 base at V and 14 bases at J, leaving 10 bases unmatched. This CDR3 is CASSQAGERETEFF. For the CDR3, the DNA is TGTGCCAGCAGCCAAGCTGGGGAGCGGGAGACAGAGTTCTTC.